This paragraph covers one T cell receptor (beta chain) sequence. The sample is drawn from a study of memory CD4+ T cells and cytomegalovirus serostatus. The sort gate was single viable CD3+CD4+CD8-CD45RO+ cells for memory CD4+ T cells. Total CD4+ T cells were enriched by CD4 positive selection. J was trimmed by 7 bases and V by 5 bases; bases with no gene match: 6. Germline V lookup: CDR1 WSHSY, CDR2 SAAADI. This CDR3 region has 13 residues. The protocol was immunoSEQ multiplex PCR, while the TCRdb copy is restricted to in-frame clones and leaves out a portion. The repertoire has 85,000 to 100,000 clones, roughly 80% of them found once; the top ten carry 3.6%.

The sample taken for sequencing was memory CD4+ T cells from blood. The V gene is TRBV10-2, the J gene TRBJ2-7, with 9 bases identical to TRBD1. The receptor was derived from an adult in good health and CMV-seropositive. CDR3 nucleotide sequence: TGCGCCAGCAGTCCGGACAGGGGTCGAGAGCAGTACTTC. Encoded protein: CASSPDRGREQYF.